This is a list of T cell receptor beta chains from one sample in a study of identical twins. A single record per CDR3 protein comes from TCRdb applying MiXCR to the 5' RACE reads. The sample includes some 240,000 distinct CDR3 sequences, about 10% of them seen just once. Sample: memory T cells sorted from blood. These receptors were collected from a middle-aged man in good health. Both conserved end residues are part of each CDR3. Fields, in order: J gene, V gene, D gene, CDR3 length, clone size, CDR3 protein, CDR3 DNA. The D gene is left open where the match is weak. Where a row states a size, it is once, few, many or the class of an expanded clone; other rows omit it.

j_call: TRBJ2-3
v_call: TRBV5-1
d_call: .
cdr3_length: 14
clone_size: many
cdr3_aa: CASSPGGFRDTQYF
cdr3_nt: TGCGCCAGCAGCCCGGGCGGATTTAGAGATACGCAGTATTTT

j_call: TRBJ2-2
v_call: TRBV12-3/TRBV12-4
d_call: .
cdr3_length: 16
clone_size: few
cdr3_aa: CASSAGWGVGTGELFF
cdr3_nt: TGTGCCAGCAGTGCCGGGTGGGGGGTTGGTACCGGGGAGCTGTTTTTT

j_call: TRBJ2-2
v_call: TRBV5-1
d_call: TRBD1
cdr3_length: 15
clone_size: many
cdr3_aa: CASSLSGQGPGELFF
cdr3_nt: TGCGCCAGCAGCCTTTCGGGACAGGGACCCGGGGAGCTGTTTTTT

j_call: TRBJ2-7
v_call: TRBV29-1
d_call: TRBD1
cdr3_length: 15
clone_size: .
cdr3_aa: CSGVAGGSSSYEQYF
cdr3_nt: TGCAGCGGAGTCGCAGGGGGCTCCAGCTCCTACGAGCAGTACTTC

j_call: TRBJ2-1
v_call: TRBV20-1
d_call: .
cdr3_length: 12
clone_size: many
cdr3_aa: CSAERHSNEQFF
cdr3_nt: TGCAGTGCTGAGAGGCATAGCAATGAGCAGTTCTTC

j_call: TRBJ2-7
v_call: TRBV2
d_call: .
cdr3_length: 14
clone_size: few
cdr3_aa: CASSQGTERNEQYF
cdr3_nt: TGTGCCAGCAGTCAAGGGACCGAGAGGAACGAGCAGTACTTC

j_call: TRBJ2-1
v_call: TRBV19
d_call: .
cdr3_length: 12
clone_size: .
cdr3_aa: CASSTIWNEQFF
cdr3_nt: TGTGCCAGTAGTACCATTTGGAATGAGCAGTTCTTC

j_call: TRBJ2-7
v_call: TRBV20-1
d_call: .
cdr3_length: 12
clone_size: many
cdr3_aa: CSAQRDTYEQYF
cdr3_nt: TGCAGTGCTCAGCGGGACACCTACGAGCAGTACTTC

j_call: TRBJ2-5
v_call: TRBV11-2
d_call: .
cdr3_length: 11
clone_size: many
cdr3_aa: CASSLKETQYF
cdr3_nt: TGTGCCAGCAGCTTAAAAGAGACCCAGTACTTC

j_call: TRBJ2-5
v_call: TRBV12-3/TRBV12-4
d_call: .
cdr3_length: 16
clone_size: many
cdr3_aa: CASSDRDPGLQETQYF
cdr3_nt: TGTGCCAGCAGTGACCGGGACCCGGGGCTTCAAGAGACCCAGTACTTC

j_call: TRBJ2-7
v_call: TRBV5-1
d_call: .
cdr3_length: 14
clone_size: many
cdr3_aa: CASSVRPSSYEQYF
cdr3_nt: TGCGCCAGCAGTGTGCGGCCGTCCTCCTACGAGCAGTACTTC

j_call: TRBJ2-7
v_call: TRBV12-3/TRBV12-4
d_call: TRBD1
cdr3_length: 16
clone_size: few
cdr3_aa: CASSSGTGGLKGEQYF
cdr3_nt: TGTGCCAGCAGCTCCGGGACAGGGGGTTTGAAGGGCGAGCAGTACTTC

j_call: TRBJ2-3
v_call: TRBV5-4
d_call: TRBD2
cdr3_length: 15
clone_size: once
cdr3_aa: CASSLSRGSTDTQYF
cdr3_nt: TGTGCCAGCAGCTTGTCGCGGGGGTCCACAGATACGCAGTATTTT

j_call: TRBJ2-1
v_call: TRBV4-2
d_call: .
cdr3_length: 16
clone_size: few
cdr3_aa: CASSQTQQGEINEQFF
cdr3_nt: TGTGCCAGCAGCCAAACACAACAGGGTGAGATCAATGAGCAGTTCTTC

j_call: TRBJ2-5
v_call: TRBV5-4
d_call: .
cdr3_length: 14
clone_size: many
cdr3_aa: CASSLDPGEETQYF
cdr3_nt: TGTGCCAGCAGCTTGGATCCGGGAGAGGAGACCCAGTACTTC

j_call: TRBJ1-1
v_call: TRBV7-9
d_call: TRBD1
cdr3_length: 14
clone_size: few
cdr3_aa: CASSSNRGYTEAFF
cdr3_nt: TGTGCCAGCAGCTCTAACAGGGGATACACTGAAGCTTTCTTT

j_call: TRBJ1-6
v_call: TRBV7-9
d_call: .
cdr3_length: 14
clone_size: .
cdr3_aa: CASSLEIPDSPLHF
cdr3_nt: TGTGCCAGCAGCTTAGAAATCCCAGATTCACCCCTCCACTTT

j_call: TRBJ2-4
v_call: TRBV15
d_call: .
cdr3_length: 15
clone_size: few
cdr3_aa: CATSRDPGRGNIQYF
cdr3_nt: TGTGCCACCAGCAGAGATCCGGGACGTGGCAACATTCAGTACTTC

j_call: TRBJ2-3
v_call: TRBV28
d_call: TRBD2
cdr3_length: 15
clone_size: .
cdr3_aa: CATQAGGPSTDTQYF
cdr3_nt: TGTGCCACTCAAGCGGGAGGCCCCAGCACAGATACGCAGTATTTT

j_call: TRBJ2-5
v_call: TRBV9
d_call: .
cdr3_length: 15
clone_size: few
cdr3_aa: CASSVSSGGQETQYF
cdr3_nt: TGTGCCAGCAGCGTCAGTTCTGGGGGCCAAGAGACCCAGTACTTC

j_call: TRBJ2-5
v_call: TRBV20-1
d_call: TRBD2
cdr3_length: 14
clone_size: .
cdr3_aa: CSARGLAGVKTQYF
cdr3_nt: TGCAGTGCTAGGGGACTAGCGGGAGTAAAGACCCAGTACTTC

j_call: TRBJ1-6
v_call: TRBV10-2
d_call: .
cdr3_length: 17
clone_size: .
cdr3_aa: CASSGNRVVSGNSPLHF
cdr3_nt: TGCGCCAGCAGTGGCAATAGAGTCGTGTCGGGTAATTCACCCCTCCACTTT

j_call: TRBJ1-2
v_call: TRBV4-1
d_call: .
cdr3_length: 11
clone_size: .
cdr3_aa: CASSQRGAYTF
cdr3_nt: TGCGCCAGCAGCCAAAGGGGGGCCTACACCTTC

j_call: TRBJ1-5
v_call: TRBV20-1
d_call: .
cdr3_length: 13
clone_size: few
cdr3_aa: CSAEQMGGQPQHF
cdr3_nt: TGCAGTGCTGAACAGATGGGGGGACAGCCCCAGCATTTT

j_call: TRBJ1-3
v_call: TRBV6-5
d_call: .
cdr3_length: 14
clone_size: many
cdr3_aa: CASSYSRLGNTIYF
cdr3_nt: TGTGCCAGCAGTTACTCGCGACTCGGAAACACCATATATTTT

j_call: TRBJ1-1
v_call: TRBV5-1
d_call: TRBD1
cdr3_length: 16
clone_size: many
cdr3_aa: CASSLQGTTMNTEAFF
cdr3_nt: TGCGCCAGCAGCTTACAGGGGACTACAATGAACACTGAAGCTTTCTTT

j_call: TRBJ2-3
v_call: TRBV6-5
d_call: .
cdr3_length: 12
clone_size: few
cdr3_aa: CASSYGSNTQYF
cdr3_nt: TGTGCCAGCAGTTACGGTTCAAATACGCAGTATTTT

j_call: TRBJ2-2
v_call: TRBV5-1
d_call: .
cdr3_length: 14
clone_size: many
cdr3_aa: CASSLAEAAGELFF
cdr3_nt: TGCGCCAGCAGCTTGGCGGAAGCGGCCGGGGAGCTGTTTTTT

j_call: TRBJ2-4
v_call: TRBV20-1
d_call: .
cdr3_length: 11
clone_size: .
cdr3_aa: CSAHSQNIQYF
cdr3_nt: TGCAGTGCTCACTCCCAAAACATTCAGTACTTC

j_call: TRBJ2-1
v_call: TRBV7-8
d_call: .
cdr3_length: 16
clone_size: .
cdr3_aa: CASSLVLMTSYNEQFF
cdr3_nt: TGTGCCAGCAGCTTAGTTCTTATGACCTCCTACAATGAGCAGTTCTTC

j_call: TRBJ2-7
v_call: TRBV5-1
d_call: .
cdr3_length: 13
clone_size: many
cdr3_aa: CASSLDGRDEQYF
cdr3_nt: TGCGCCAGCAGCTTGGACGGTCGGGACGAGCAGTACTTC

j_call: TRBJ2-7
v_call: TRBV3-1
d_call: .
cdr3_length: 15
clone_size: .
cdr3_aa: CASSQPGLGTYEQYF
cdr3_nt: TGTGCCAGCAGCCAACCCGGACTGGGAACCTACGAGCAGTACTTC

j_call: TRBJ2-7
v_call: TRBV20-1
d_call: .
cdr3_length: 11
clone_size: many
cdr3_aa: CSARQDYEQYF
cdr3_nt: TGCAGTGCCCGACAGGACTACGAGCAGTACTTC

j_call: TRBJ2-7
v_call: TRBV7-2
d_call: .
cdr3_length: 15
clone_size: many
cdr3_aa: CASSLGFRSPYEQYF
cdr3_nt: TGTGCCAGCAGCTTAGGATTCAGGTCTCCCTACGAGCAGTACTTC

j_call: TRBJ1-1
v_call: TRBV7-9
d_call: .
cdr3_length: 14
clone_size: many
cdr3_aa: CASSLLSGDTEAFF
cdr3_nt: TGTGCCAGCAGCTTACTGTCTGGGGACACTGAAGCTTTCTTT

j_call: TRBJ1-2
v_call: TRBV12-3/TRBV12-4
d_call: TRBD1
cdr3_length: 13
clone_size: few
cdr3_aa: CASSWDRTYGYTF
cdr3_nt: TGTGCCAGCAGTTGGGACAGGACCTATGGCTACACCTTC

j_call: TRBJ1-6
v_call: TRBV6-1
d_call: .
cdr3_length: 14
clone_size: many
cdr3_aa: CATTNPGRNSPLHF
cdr3_nt: TGTGCCACAACGAACCCAGGTCGTAATTCACCCCTCCACTTT

j_call: TRBJ2-4
v_call: TRBV11-1
d_call: TRBD2
cdr3_length: 16
clone_size: .
cdr3_aa: CASSYGLAGAKNIQYF
cdr3_nt: TGTGCCAGCAGCTACGGACTAGCGGGAGCCAAAAACATTCAGTACTTC

j_call: TRBJ2-2
v_call: TRBV11-1
d_call: TRBD1
cdr3_length: 16
clone_size: few
cdr3_aa: CASSFGPTGSPGELFF
cdr3_nt: TGTGCCAGCAGCTTCGGACCGACAGGGTCCCCCGGGGAGCTGTTTTTT

j_call: TRBJ1-6
v_call: TRBV5-1
d_call: TRBD1
cdr3_length: 15
clone_size: many
cdr3_aa: CASSLSGTGVSPLHF
cdr3_nt: TGCGCCAGCAGCTTATCCGGGACAGGGGTCTCACCCCTCCACTTT

j_call: TRBJ2-7
v_call: TRBV12-3/TRBV12-4
d_call: .
cdr3_length: 14
clone_size: few
cdr3_aa: CASSLGGRPYEQYF
cdr3_nt: TGTGCCAGCAGTTTGGGTGGCCGACCCTACGAGCAGTACTTC

j_call: TRBJ2-1
v_call: TRBV12-3/TRBV12-4
d_call: .
cdr3_length: 14
clone_size: many
cdr3_aa: CASSPQYSYNEQFF
cdr3_nt: TGTGCCAGCAGTCCTCAGTACTCCTACAATGAGCAGTTCTTC

j_call: TRBJ2-2
v_call: TRBV4-2
d_call: TRBD2
cdr3_length: 16
clone_size: few
cdr3_aa: CASSQDLAGGVGELFF
cdr3_nt: TGTGCCAGCAGCCAAGATTTGGCGGGGGGGGTCGGGGAGCTGTTTTTT

j_call: TRBJ1-1
v_call: TRBV29-1
d_call: .
cdr3_length: 13
clone_size: few
cdr3_aa: CSVVGQSGTEAFF
cdr3_nt: TGCAGCGTTGTAGGGCAAAGTGGGACTGAAGCTTTCTTT

j_call: TRBJ1-6
v_call: TRBV3-1
d_call: .
cdr3_length: 13
clone_size: .
cdr3_aa: CASSQSRGGYLHF
cdr3_nt: TGTGCCAGCAGCCAATCCCGCGGCGGCTACCTCCACTTT

j_call: TRBJ1-4
v_call: TRBV20-1
d_call: TRBD1
cdr3_length: 17
clone_size: many
cdr3_aa: CSARDLGRGLDNEKLFF
cdr3_nt: TGCAGTGCTAGAGATCTCGGCAGGGGGCTTGATAATGAAAAACTGTTTTTT

j_call: TRBJ2-2
v_call: TRBV6-5
d_call: .
cdr3_length: 16
clone_size: few
cdr3_aa: CASSYSIGDYAGELFF
cdr3_nt: TGTGCCAGCAGTTACTCGATAGGAGATTATGCGGGGGAGCTGTTTTTT

j_call: TRBJ1-5
v_call: TRBV3-1
d_call: .
cdr3_length: 13
clone_size: few
cdr3_aa: CASSQVPNQPQHF
cdr3_nt: TGTGCCAGCAGCCAAGTTCCAAATCAGCCCCAGCATTTT

j_call: TRBJ2-5
v_call: TRBV2
d_call: .
cdr3_length: 13
clone_size: .
cdr3_aa: CASTRGWQETQYF
cdr3_nt: TGTGCCAGCACTCGAGGGTGGCAAGAGACCCAGTACTTC

j_call: TRBJ2-7
v_call: TRBV25-1
d_call: .
cdr3_length: 12
clone_size: .
cdr3_aa: CASSGFSYEQYF
cdr3_nt: TGTGCCAGCAGTGGGTTTTCCTACGAGCAGTACTTC

j_call: TRBJ2-3
v_call: TRBV12-3/TRBV12-4
d_call: TRBD1
cdr3_length: 17
clone_size: few
cdr3_aa: CASSLVGQGAGTDTQYF
cdr3_nt: TGTGCCAGCAGTTTAGTGGGACAGGGGGCAGGGACAGATACGCAGTATTTT

j_call: TRBJ2-7
v_call: TRBV20-1
d_call: TRBD2
cdr3_length: 16
clone_size: few
cdr3_aa: CSASQMGGSGGDEQYF
cdr3_nt: TGCAGTGCTAGTCAGATGGGCGGGAGTGGAGGCGACGAGCAGTACTTC